Given below is one TCR beta chain in context. Its antigen remains unidentified. This record belongs to a study of graft-versus-host responses after intestinal transplantation. Study-level information: Recipients received multivisceral, liver-intestinal, or isolated intestinal transplants. For 2 to 4 years after anti-thymocyte globulin induction, all recipients took tacrolimus and steroids. Study outcomes and limitations: There was an association between peak levels of circulating GvH clones and early post-transplant HvG declines. Recipient marrow held GvH clones, some first seen in ileum or blood.

CDR1 SGHTA and CDR2 FQGNSA come from the germline V gene. The CDR3 spans 15 residues. Trimming cost V 2 bases and J 2 bases, with 13 bases left between them. Clones were sequenced by immunoSEQ multiplex PCR, and TCRdb holds only the in-frame ones, with some missing. The sample records more than 95,000 clones, approximately 94% being singletons. This sample comprised unstimulated CD8+ T cells sorted from spleen or lymph node cells, obtained before intestinal transplant. This receptor was taken from a human donor who received an intestinal transplant. This chain connects TRBV7-2 to TRBJ2-7; D is possibly TRBD2 (5 bases). This CDR3 is CASSLTLDLTYEQYF. The CDR3 nucleotides read TGTGCCAGCAGCTTAACGCTGGACTTGACCTACGAGCAGTACTTC.